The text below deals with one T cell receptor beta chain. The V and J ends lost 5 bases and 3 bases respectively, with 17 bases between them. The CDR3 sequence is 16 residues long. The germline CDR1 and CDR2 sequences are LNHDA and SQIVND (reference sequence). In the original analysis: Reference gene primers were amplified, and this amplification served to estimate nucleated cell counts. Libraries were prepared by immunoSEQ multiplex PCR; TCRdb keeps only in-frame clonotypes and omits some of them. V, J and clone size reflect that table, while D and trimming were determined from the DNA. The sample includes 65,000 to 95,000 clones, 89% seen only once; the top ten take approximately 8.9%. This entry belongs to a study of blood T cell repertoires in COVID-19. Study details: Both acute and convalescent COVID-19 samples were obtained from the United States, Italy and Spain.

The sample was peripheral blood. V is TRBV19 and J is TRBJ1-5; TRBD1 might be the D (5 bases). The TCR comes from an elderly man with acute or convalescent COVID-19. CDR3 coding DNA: TGTGCCAGTAGTGCCCGGGACTCCTACCTCAATCAGCCCCAGCATTTT. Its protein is CASSARDSYLNQPQHF.